The clone carrying this T cell receptor (beta chain) turned up a few times. The data stem from a study of blood T cells in healthy people across ages. The germline V and J ends were trimmed by 3 bases and 5 bases, with 21 bases remaining between them. This CDR3 contains 17 residues. Germline CDR1 is SGHTA and CDR2 is FQGNSA. PCR was performed a second time for 7 to 11 cycles using a sample-barcoded 5' primer and a J-beta primer mix. TCRdb passed the 5' RACE reads through MiXCR, listing each CDR3 protein once. This sample has over a million distinct CDR3 sequences, with 35% to 45% found just once. J is TRBJ2-3 and V is TRBV7-2; D gene unclear. The sample was blood. The clonotype was recovered from a woman under 30 in good health. CDR3 sequence: CASSLSYYGRAEDTQYF. For the CDR3, the DNA is TGTGCCAGCAGCTTGTCCTATTACGGACGAGCTGAAGATACGCAGTATTTT.